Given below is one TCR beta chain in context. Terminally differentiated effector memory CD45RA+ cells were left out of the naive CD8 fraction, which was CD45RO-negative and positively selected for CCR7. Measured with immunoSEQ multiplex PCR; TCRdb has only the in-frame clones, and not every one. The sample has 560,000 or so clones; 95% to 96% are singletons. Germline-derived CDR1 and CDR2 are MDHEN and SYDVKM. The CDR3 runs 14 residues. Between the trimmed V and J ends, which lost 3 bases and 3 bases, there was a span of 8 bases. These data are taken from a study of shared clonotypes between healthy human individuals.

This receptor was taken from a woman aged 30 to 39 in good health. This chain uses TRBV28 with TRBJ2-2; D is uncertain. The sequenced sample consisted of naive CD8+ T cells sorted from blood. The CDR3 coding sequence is TGTGCCAGCAGTTTTAAGGGATACACCGGGGAGCTGTTTTTT. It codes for CASSFKGYTGELFF.